This TCR beta chain was captured in a study of CD8 T cells in Susac syndrome. Note on this clonotype: As yet, its antigen is unknown.

General study results and limits: The study's TCR sequencing and HLA analysis drew on a certain number of individuals. That number was acknowledged as relatively small.

RNA totalling roughly 0.45 to 1 ug underwent reverse transcription with random hexamers. Amplification of the TCR beta CDR3 was carried out by immunoSEQ multiplex PCR, which spanned a total of 54 Vbeta and 13 Jbeta segments. TCRdb ran MiXCR on the immunoSEQ multiplex PCR reads and lists one entry per CDR3 protein. The repertoire has about 200,000 distinct CDR3 sequences, over 85% of them found once; the top ten carry roughly 0.1%. The V gene end was trimmed by 6 bases and the J gene end by 5 bases; junction bases not matched to a gene: 11. The CDR3 totals 16 residues. Germline lookup yields CDR1 MNHNY and CDR2 SVGAGI (reference sequence). Sequencing of TCR beta was carried out in blood CD8+ and CD4+ T cells.

The clonotype was recovered from a human donor in good health. Sequencing was done on a sample of CD4+ T cells from PBMCs. This chain uses TRBV6-6 with TRBJ2-5; the match to TRBD1 covers 11 bases. Here the CDR3 reads CASSSPRTGGDETQYF. The CDR3 bases are TGTGCCAGCAGCAGCCCTCGGACAGGGGGCGACGAGACCCAGTACTTC.